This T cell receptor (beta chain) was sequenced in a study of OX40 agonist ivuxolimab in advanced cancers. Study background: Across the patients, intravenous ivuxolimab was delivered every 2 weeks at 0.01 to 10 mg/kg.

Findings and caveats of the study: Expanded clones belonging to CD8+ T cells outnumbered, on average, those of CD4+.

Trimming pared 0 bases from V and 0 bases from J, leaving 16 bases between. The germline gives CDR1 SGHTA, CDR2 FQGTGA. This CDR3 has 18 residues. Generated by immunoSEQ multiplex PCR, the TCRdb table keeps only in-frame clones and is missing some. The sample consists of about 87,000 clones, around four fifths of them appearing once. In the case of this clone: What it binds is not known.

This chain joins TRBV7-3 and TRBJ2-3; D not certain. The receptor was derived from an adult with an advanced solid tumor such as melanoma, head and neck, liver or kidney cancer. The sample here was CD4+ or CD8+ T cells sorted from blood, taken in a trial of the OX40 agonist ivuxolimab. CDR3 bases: TGTGCCAGCAGCTTAACGCCACAGAACGCTCCTAGCACAGATACGCAGTATTTT. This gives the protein CASSLTPQNAPSTDTQYF. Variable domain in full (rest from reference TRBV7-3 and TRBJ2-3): GAGVSQTPSNKVTEKGKYVELRCDPISGHTALYWYRQSLGQGPEFLIYFQGTGAADDSGLPNDRFFAVRPEGSVSTLKIQRTERGDSAVYLCASSLTPQNAPSTDTQYFGPGTRLTVL.